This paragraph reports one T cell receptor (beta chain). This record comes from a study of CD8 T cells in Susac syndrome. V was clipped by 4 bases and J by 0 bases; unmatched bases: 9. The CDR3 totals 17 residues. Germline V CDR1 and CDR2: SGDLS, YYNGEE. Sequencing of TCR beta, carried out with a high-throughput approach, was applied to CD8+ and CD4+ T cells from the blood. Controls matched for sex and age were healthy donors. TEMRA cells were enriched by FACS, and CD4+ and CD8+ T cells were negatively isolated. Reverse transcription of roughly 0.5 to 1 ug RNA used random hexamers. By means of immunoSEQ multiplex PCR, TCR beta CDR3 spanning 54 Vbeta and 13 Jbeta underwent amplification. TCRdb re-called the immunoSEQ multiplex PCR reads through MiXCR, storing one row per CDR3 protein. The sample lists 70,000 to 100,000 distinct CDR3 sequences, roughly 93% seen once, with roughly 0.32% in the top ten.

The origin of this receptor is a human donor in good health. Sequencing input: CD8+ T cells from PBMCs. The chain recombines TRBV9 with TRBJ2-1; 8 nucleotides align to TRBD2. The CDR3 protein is CASSSGGGGTSYNEQFF. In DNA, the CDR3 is TGTGCCAGCAGCTCGGGAGGGGGGGGTACCTCCTACAATGAGCAGTTCTTC.